The 3 T cell receptor beta chains given below trace back to one sample, sequenced in a study of graft-versus-host responses after intestinal transplantation (dated by TCRdb to about 2021). Library preparation employed the immunoSEQ multiplex PCR assay. TCRdb stores this immuneACCESS table with in-frame sequences only. Part of the clones is absent; in the studies checked, under half of the shortfall reflects unresolved V genes, and no reason is known for the rest. Counted in this sample were about 15,000 clones; approximately 87% of them appeared once. The ten top clones hold about 6.3% of the sample. This material consisted of bone marrow, taken nearly 130 days after intestinal transplantation. Every receptor here comes from a human patient who received an intestinal transplant, so some T cells may come from the graft donor.

V gene TRBV2 combines with J gene TRBJ1-2, with TRBD1 as a possible D gene (5 bases). CDR3 length equals 12 residues. V lost 3 bases and J lost 8, with 10 bases in between. Germline assignment: CDR1 SNHLY and CDR2 FYNNEI. This CDR3 reads CASSEYGAGYTF. In DNA, the CDR3 is TGTGCCAGCAGTGAGTACGGGGCCGGCTACACCTTC.

This chain connects TRBV27 to TRBJ2-7, with 10 bases that match TRBD1. The trim removed 4 bases at V and 4 bases at J, leaving 7 bases unmatched. The germline V gene encodes CDR1 MNHEY and CDR2 SMNVEV (reference sequence). The CDR3 is made up of 15 amino acids. The CDR3 protein is CASSSRDRGGYEQYF. CDR3 nucleotides: TGTGCCAGCAGTTCTCGGGACAGGGGAGGGTACGAGCAGTACTTC.

This rearrangement joins TRBV6-6 to TRBJ1-2; 7 bases agree with TRBD1. Germline loops: CDR1 MNHNY, CDR2 SVGAGI (reference sequence). The J segment lost 4 bases and the V segment lost 1 base, leaving 6 bases of the junction unmatched. CDR3 length equals 15 residues. CDR3 loop: CASSYWQGESYGYTF. CDR3 in DNA: TGTGCCAGCAGTTACTGGCAGGGGGAAAGCTATGGCTACACCTTC.